These 10 T cell receptor beta chains originate from one sample sequenced in a study of blood T cells in healthy people across ages. Primed by a sample-barcoded 5' primer and a J-beta primer mix, a second PCR proceeded for about 7 to 11 cycles. TCRdb re-analysed the 5' RACE reads in MiXCR, keeping a single row per CDR3 protein. The data hold approximately 1,100,000 distinct CDR3 sequences, with under 55% observed a single time. Sequenced input: blood. The receptors stem from a woman in her sixties or seventies in good health.

The V and J genes are TRBV29-1 and TRBJ2-5; D gene ambiguous. The germline V gene encodes CDR1 SQVTM and CDR2 ANQGSEA. Between the trimmed V and J ends, which lost 3 bases and 5 bases, there was a span of 10 bases. The CDR3 sequence is 12 residues long. The CDR3 coding sequence is TGCAGCGTTGAGAAGGTAACGGAGACCCAGTACTTC. Protein product: CSVEKVTETQYF.

The chain employs TRBV20-1 and TRBJ2-5; the D is unclear. V lost 3 bases to trimming and J lost 4 bases, with 6 bases between them. Germline lookup yields CDR1 DFQATT and CDR2 SNEGSKA (reference sequence). CDR3 length equals 11 residues. The CDR3 bases are TGCAGTGCTAGTGCTTCAGAGACCCAGTACTTC. Amino acid sequence: CSASASETQYF.

The gene calls are TRBV27 and TRBJ2-3; D call uncertain. The germline V gene encodes CDR1 MNHEY and CDR2 SMNVEV (reference sequence). The CDR3 sequence is 14 residues long. V was cut by 3 bases and J by 8 bases, with 15 bases left in between. CDR3 region: CASSFLSGRSTQYF. The CDR3 region has the DNA TGTGCCAGCAGTTTCCTCTCGGGTCGGAGTACGCAGTATTTT.

J is TRBJ2-1 and V is TRBV28, with D tentatively TRBD1 (6 bases). The end of the DNA fits TRBJ2-7 better, so the J call may be wrong. This CDR3 is 14 amino acids long. CDR1 is MDHEN and CDR2 is SYDVKM in the germline V gene. The CDR3 spells CASRQTGTKNEQYF. Here the CDR3 DNA reads TGTGCCAGCCGCCAAACCGGGACAAAGAATGAGCAGTACTTC.

This clonotype was detected only a few times. The chain uses TRBV5-1 and TRBJ2-7; a possible D gene is TRBD1 (5 bases). The length of the CDR3 is 17 residues. Per the germline V gene, CDR1 is SGHRS and CDR2 is YFSETQ. Trimming removed 3 bases from V and 0 bases from J, with 19 bases in between. CDR3 bases: TGCGCCAGCAGCTACCTATCCGACAGTGCCCGCTCCTACGAGCAGTACTTC. Amino acid sequence: CASSYLSDSARSYEQYF.

The V and J genes are TRBV7-2 and TRBJ2-4, with a tentative D call TRBD1 (6 bases). Per germline, CDR1 SGHTA and CDR2 FQGNSA. The CDR3 spans 15 residues. The germline V and J ends were trimmed by 0 bases and 3 bases, with 9 bases remaining between them. The CDR3 sequence: CASSLALGGKNIQYF. The CDR3 bases are TGTGCCAGCAGCTTAGCACTAGGGGGCAAAAACATTCAGTACTTC.

The V and J genes are TRBV30 and TRBJ1-4; no clear D gene. The CDR3 length is 14 residues. V lost 0 bases and J 6 bases, leaving 11 bases between the germline ends. Germline V gene data show CDR1 as GTSNPN and CDR2 as SVGIG (reference sequence). The CDR3 spells CAWSVRTGDEKLFF. The CDR3 DNA reads TGTGCCTGGAGTGTCCGGACCGGCGATGAAAAACTGTTTTTT.

This clonotype has only a few counts. This sequence joins TRBV5-1 and TRBJ1-2, with 7 bases aligning to TRBD1. Germline CDR1 reads SGHRS; CDR2 reads YFSETQ. Trimming took 4 bases from V and 4 from J; bases not matched to a gene: 10. The CDR3 length is 15 residues. The CDR3 nucleotides are TGCGCCAGCAGCCTAAGCGGGGACAGCTCCTATGGCTACACCTTC. Amino acid sequence: CASSLSGDSSYGYTF.

The chain has TRBV4-1 and TRBJ2-1, with a weak D call TRBD2 (5 bases). Trimming removed 4 bases from V and 2 bases from J, with 12 bases in between. Germline assignment: CDR1 MGHRA and CDR2 YSYEKL. The CDR3 has 15 residues. CDR3 nucleotides: TGCGCCAGCAGCCCCCGGACTGAAGCCTACAATGAGCAGTTCTTC. Translation gives CASSPRTEAYNEQFF.

This clonotype was detected a few times. V and J are TRBV4-1 and TRBJ2-5; 12 bases are a match to TRBD2. There are 16 residues in the CDR3. Unmatched junction bases numbered 5, after V lost 1 base and J lost 5 bases. The germline CDR1 and CDR2 sequences are MGHRA and YSYEKL. CDR3 sequence (DNA): TGCGCCAGCAGCCAAGCCCTAGCGGGAGGGCTGGAGACCCAGTACTTC. Translation: CASSQALAGGLETQYF.